Listed below are T cell receptor beta chains from one sample, sequenced in a study of blood T cell repertoires in COVID-19. The repertoire was sequenced with immunoSEQ multiplex PCR; TCRdb's copy has only in-frame clones and lacks some. The profile shows some 290,000 clones, roughly 89% of them singletons. Sequencing input: peripheral blood. These receptors were collected from a middle-aged woman with COVID-19, enrolled during active disease. The conserved cysteine and the conserved F or W are not part of the CDR3 here. Each record gives: V gene, J gene, CDR3 protein.

V gene: TRBV18; J gene: TRBJ2-6; CDR3 protein: ASSPLFGTEGSGANVLT
V gene: TRBV28; J gene: TRBJ2-3; CDR3 protein: ASSPGASGRSTDTQY
V gene: TRBV24-1; J gene: TRBJ2-5; CDR3 protein: ATSDSRVEFQETQY
V gene: TRBV12-3/TRBV12-4; J gene: TRBJ2-5; CDR3 protein: ASSFQGWETQY
V gene: TRBV27; J gene: TRBJ2-7; CDR3 protein: ASSPAEGSYEQY
V gene: TRBV19; J gene: TRBJ1-2; CDR3 protein: ASREGAVRGYT
V gene: TRBV5-5; J gene: TRBJ1-4; CDR3 protein: ASSSFLRPGEEKLF
V gene: TRBV11-2; J gene: TRBJ2-3; CDR3 protein: ASSRSPTSTDTQY
V gene: TRBV28; J gene: TRBJ2-7; CDR3 protein: ASSFGAGEGYEQY
V gene: TRBV6-5; J gene: TRBJ1-4; CDR3 protein: ASSPRSRGEKLF
V gene: TRBV28; J gene: TRBJ2-2; CDR3 protein: ASSLGGGNPGELF
V gene: TRBV5-4; J gene: TRBJ2-5; CDR3 protein: ASSSSQGARETQY
V gene: TRBV30; J gene: TRBJ1-5; CDR3 protein: AWNEGTINQPQH
V gene: TRBV5-1; J gene: TRBJ2-5; CDR3 protein: ASTSSQETQY
V gene: TRBV30; J gene: TRBJ1-1; CDR3 protein: AWRGGGTEAF
V gene: TRBV19; J gene: TRBJ1-3; CDR3 protein: ASSQGPPGSGNTIY
V gene: TRBV5-1; J gene: TRBJ2-3; CDR3 protein: ASSFGLVVADTQY
V gene: TRBV28; J gene: TRBJ2-5; CDR3 protein: ASSLDRGGETQY
V gene: TRBV6-5; J gene: TRBJ1-2; CDR3 protein: ASSYEGQGAYGYT
V gene: TRBV10-3; J gene: TRBJ2-3; CDR3 protein: AISGTGTTDTQY
V gene: TRBV12-3/TRBV12-4; J gene: TRBJ1-5; CDR3 protein: ASSFGYQPQH
V gene: TRBV10-3; J gene: TRBJ2-7; CDR3 protein: AISESGLGGPSSSYEQY
V gene: TRBV28; J gene: TRBJ2-7; CDR3 protein: ASSPLVGVEQY
V gene: TRBV6-4; J gene: TRBJ1-2; CDR3 protein: ASSADGTNYGYT
V gene: TRBV9; J gene: TRBJ2-7; CDR3 protein: ASSPHRRGTYEQY
V gene: TRBV20-1; J gene: TRBJ2-3; CDR3 protein: SARDRPTQY
V gene: TRBV7-2; J gene: TRBJ2-7; CDR3 protein: ASSLPGQSSYEQY
V gene: TRBV27; J gene: TRBJ2-1; CDR3 protein: ASSLDRPNEQF
V gene: TRBV5-1; J gene: TRBJ1-1; CDR3 protein: ASSFETVGEAF
V gene: TRBV10-3; J gene: TRBJ2-5; CDR3 protein: AISAPGRALGEETQY
V gene: TRBV10-3; J gene: TRBJ2-7; CDR3 protein: AISGRFVQGAYEQY
V gene: TRBV5-8; J gene: TRBJ2-1; CDR3 protein: ASSSPRLGGYEQF
V gene: TRBV30; J gene: TRBJ2-2; CDR3 protein: ACTPGLAPTGELF
V gene: TRBV5-1; J gene: TRBJ2-2; CDR3 protein: ASSLDAVTGELF
V gene: TRBV29-1; J gene: TRBJ1-5; CDR3 protein: SATGGNNQPQH
V gene: TRBV19; J gene: TRBJ1-5; CDR3 protein: ASSIVTGPLQPQH
V gene: TRBV27; J gene: TRBJ2-7; CDR3 protein: ASSRGSGLSYEQY
V gene: TRBV2; J gene: TRBJ1-2; CDR3 protein: ASSEGNRGT
V gene: TRBV10-3; J gene: TRBJ1-2; CDR3 protein: AIRKEINYGYT
V gene: TRBV5-1; J gene: TRBJ1-3; CDR3 protein: ASRFSDRVGNTIY
V gene: TRBV14; J gene: TRBJ2-1; CDR3 protein: ASSPFHLRWDNEQF
V gene: TRBV9; J gene: TRBJ1-1; CDR3 protein: ASSVAPGVNTEAF
V gene: TRBV11-2; J gene: TRBJ2-2; CDR3 protein: ASSLEEREASNTGELF
V gene: TRBV11-3; J gene: TRBJ2-5; CDR3 protein: ASSQTRGGLETQY